Each of the 10 T cell receptor beta chains below was sequenced from the same sample in a study of blood T cells in healthy people across ages. For the second PCR, which ran for about 7 to 12 cycles, a sample-barcoded 5' primer and a J-beta primer mix were used. TCRdb re-called the 5' RACE reads through MiXCR, storing one row per CDR3 protein. The sample contains roughly 900,000 distinct CDR3 sequences, roughly 50% of which appear only once. The sample comprised blood. All receptors derive from a man younger than 40 in good health.

This clonotype was seen a handful of times. The junction and the germline gene differ at one end; a read error may be behind it. The chain has TRBV7-2 and TRBJ2-5; D is unresolved. Per the germline V gene, CDR1 is SGHTA and CDR2 is FQGNSA. This CDR3 contains 11 residues. The CDR3 loop is CASSFQEIQYF. The CDR3 region has the DNA TGTGCCAGCAGCTTCCAAGAGATCCAGTACTTC.

The V and J genes are TRBV28 and TRBJ1-2, with 8 bases that match TRBD1. This CDR3 contains 15 residues. Germline CDR1 is MDHEN and CDR2 is SYDVKM. V was pared by 3 bases and J by 8 bases, with 11 bases of the junction left unmatched. The CDR3 DNA reads TGTGCCAGCAGTTTCCTAGGGACAGGCATGCGAGGCTACACCTTC. Translating it yields CASSFLGTGMRGYTF.

V gene TRBV29-1 combines with J gene TRBJ2-7; 8 nucleotides line up with TRBD1. TRBJ2-5 explains the end of the DNA better; the J call may be wrong. Looked up from germline, CDR1 is SQVTM and CDR2 is ANQGSEA. This CDR3 spans 14 amino acids. CDR3 nucleotides: TGCAGCGTTGTTACCGGACAGGGAGTAGAGACCCAGTACTTC. Protein: CSVVTGQGVETQYF.

V and J are TRBV4-1 and TRBJ2-3; 13 positions agree with TRBD2. Looked up from germline, CDR1 is MGHRA and CDR2 is YSYEKL. This CDR3 is built from 17 residues. J was trimmed by 4 bases and V by 3 bases; bases with no gene match: 7. This CDR3 is CASSHWTSGGIADTQYF. The CDR3 coding sequence is TGCGCCAGCAGCCACTGGACTAGCGGGGGAATCGCAGATACGCAGTATTTT.

A note on this clonotype: One end of the junction does not line up with germline, which may come from a read error. The CDR3 here is CASSFRLPTYGQYF. CDR3 bases: TGTGCCAGCAGCTTTCGTCTCCCAACCTACGGGCAGTACTTC. The chain combines TRBV7-2 with TRBJ2-7; D remains ambiguous. Germline CDR1 reads SGHTA; CDR2 reads FQGNSA. The CDR3 runs 14 residues.

V gene TRBV20-1 combines with J gene TRBJ1-1; no firm D call. Trimming removed 4 bases at V and 1 base at J, with 7 bases between. Germline CDR1 is DFQATT and CDR2 is SNEGSKA (reference sequence). CDR3 length equals 12 residues. In nucleotides, the CDR3 is TGCAGTGCTAAAAAGACGAACACTGAAGCTTTCTTT. Translated: CSAKKTNTEAFF.

There are a few counts of this clonotype. This rearrangement joins TRBV7-9 to TRBJ2-3; 9 nucleotides line up with TRBD1. The CDR3 is 16 residues long. The V gene's germline CDR1 is SEHNR and CDR2 FQNEAQ (reference sequence). V shed 5 bases, J shed 5 bases, and the junction held 11 bases outside the gene matches. CDR3 coding DNA: TGTGCCAGCAGCATTGGACAGGGGATAGGAGGAGATACGCAGTATTTT. Amino acids: CASSIGQGIGGDTQYF.

This chain uses TRBV4-3 with TRBJ2-1; possibly TRBD1 for D (6 bases). Trimming pared 3 bases from V and 6 bases from J, leaving 12 bases between. Per germline, CDR1 LGHNA and CDR2 YSLEER. The CDR3 has 14 amino acids. CDR3 DNA: TGCGCCAGCAGCCAGTCACAGGGTTTCAATGAGCAGTTCTTC. Protein product: CASSQSQGFNEQFF.

This clonotype has just one count. The chain is built from TRBV7-2 and TRBJ2-5; tentatively, D is TRBD1 or TRBD2 (5 bases each). The CDR3 is made up of 13 amino acids. Germline CDR1 and CDR2: SGHTA and FQGNSA. Trimming took 4 bases from V and 11 from J, leaving 17 bases between them. For the CDR3, the DNA is TGTGCCAGCAGCTCCGGGACCCCGAATGAGCAGTACTTC. This translates into CASSSGTPNEQYF.

V usage is TRBV13 and J usage is TRBJ2-2, with D perhaps TRBD1 (5 bases). Germline assignment: CDR1 PRHDT and CDR2 FYEKMQ (reference sequence). Trimming stripped 2 bases from V and 3 bases from J, with 10 bases between. The CDR3 runs 15 residues. CDR3 sequence (DNA): TGTGCCAGCAGCTTACCGGACATTCACACCGGGGAGCTGTTTTTT. Encoded protein: CASSLPDIHTGELFF.